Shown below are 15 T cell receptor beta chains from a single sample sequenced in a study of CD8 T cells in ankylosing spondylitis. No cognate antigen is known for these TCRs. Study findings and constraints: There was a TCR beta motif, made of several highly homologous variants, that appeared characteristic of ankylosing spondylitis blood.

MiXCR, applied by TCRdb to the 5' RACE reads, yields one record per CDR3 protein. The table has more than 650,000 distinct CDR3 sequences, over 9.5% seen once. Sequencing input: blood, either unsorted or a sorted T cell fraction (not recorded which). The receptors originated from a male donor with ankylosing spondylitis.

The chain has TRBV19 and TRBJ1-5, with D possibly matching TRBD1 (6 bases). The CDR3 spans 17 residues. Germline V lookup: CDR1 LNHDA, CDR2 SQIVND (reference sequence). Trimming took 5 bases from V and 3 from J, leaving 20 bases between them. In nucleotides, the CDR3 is TGTGCCAGTAGTCCCCGAGTTGGACAGAGAGACAATCAGCCCCAGCATTTT. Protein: CASSPRVGQRDNQPQHF.

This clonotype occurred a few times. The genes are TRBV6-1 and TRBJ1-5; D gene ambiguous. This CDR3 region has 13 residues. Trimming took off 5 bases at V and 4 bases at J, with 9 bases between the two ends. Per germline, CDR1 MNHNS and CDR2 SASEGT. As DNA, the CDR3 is TGTGCCAGCAGTAAGGATGTTAATCAGCCCCAGCATTTT. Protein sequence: CASSKDVNQPQHF.

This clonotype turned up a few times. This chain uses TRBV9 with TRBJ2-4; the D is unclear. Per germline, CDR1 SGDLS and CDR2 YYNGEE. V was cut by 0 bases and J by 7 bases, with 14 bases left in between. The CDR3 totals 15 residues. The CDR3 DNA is TGTGCCAGCAGCGTAGGGCCAGCCTCCCCCAACATTCAGTACTTC. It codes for CASSVGPASPNIQYF.

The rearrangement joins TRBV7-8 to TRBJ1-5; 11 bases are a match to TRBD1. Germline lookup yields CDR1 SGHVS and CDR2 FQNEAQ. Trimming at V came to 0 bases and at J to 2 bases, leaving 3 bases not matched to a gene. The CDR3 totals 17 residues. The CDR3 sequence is CASSLAGQGVRNQPQHF. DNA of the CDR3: TGTGCCAGCAGCTTAGCGGGACAGGGGGTCCGCAATCAGCCCCAGCATTTT.

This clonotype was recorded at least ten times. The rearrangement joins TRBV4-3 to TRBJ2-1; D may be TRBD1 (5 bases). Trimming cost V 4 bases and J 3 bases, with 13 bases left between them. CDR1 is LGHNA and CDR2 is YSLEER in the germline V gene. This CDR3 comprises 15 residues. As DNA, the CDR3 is TGCGCCAGCAGCCCCCGAGGACAAGGCTACAATGAGCAGTTCTTC. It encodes CASSPRGQGYNEQFF.

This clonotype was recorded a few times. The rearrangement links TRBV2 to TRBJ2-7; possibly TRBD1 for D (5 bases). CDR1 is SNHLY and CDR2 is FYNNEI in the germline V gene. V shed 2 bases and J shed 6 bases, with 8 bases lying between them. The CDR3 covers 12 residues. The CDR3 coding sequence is TGTGCCAGCAGTGAACAGGGCCCCGAGCAGTACTTC. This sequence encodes CASSEQGPEQYF.

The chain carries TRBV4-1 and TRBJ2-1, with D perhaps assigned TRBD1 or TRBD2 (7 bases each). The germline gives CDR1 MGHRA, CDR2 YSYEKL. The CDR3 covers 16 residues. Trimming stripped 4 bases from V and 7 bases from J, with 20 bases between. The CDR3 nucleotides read TGCGCCAGCAGCCGTACCCCGGGGGAGGGGGCGAATGAGCAGTTCTTC. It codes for CASSRTPGEGANEQFF.

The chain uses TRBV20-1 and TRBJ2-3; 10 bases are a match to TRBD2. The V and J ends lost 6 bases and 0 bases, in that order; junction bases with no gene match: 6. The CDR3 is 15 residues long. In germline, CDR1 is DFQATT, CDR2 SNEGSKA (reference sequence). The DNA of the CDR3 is TGCAGTGCGACCGGGACTAGCGAAAGCACAGATACGCAGTATTTT. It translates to CSATGTSESTDTQYF.

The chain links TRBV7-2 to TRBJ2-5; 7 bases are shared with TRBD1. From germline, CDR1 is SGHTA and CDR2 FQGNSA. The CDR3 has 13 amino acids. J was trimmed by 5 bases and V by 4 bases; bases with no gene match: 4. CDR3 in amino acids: CASSWDSWETQYF. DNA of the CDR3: TGTGCCAGCAGCTGGGACAGCTGGGAGACCCAGTACTTC.

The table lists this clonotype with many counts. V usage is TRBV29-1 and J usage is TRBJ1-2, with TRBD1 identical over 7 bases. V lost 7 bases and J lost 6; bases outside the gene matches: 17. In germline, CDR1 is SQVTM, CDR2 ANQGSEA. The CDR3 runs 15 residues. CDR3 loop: CSALENPGQNDGYTF. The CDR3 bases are TGCAGCGCCCTGGAGAATCCGGGACAGAATGATGGCTACACCTTC. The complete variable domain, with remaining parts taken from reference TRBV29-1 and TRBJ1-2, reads SAVISQKPSRDICQRGTSLTIQCQVDSQVTMMFWYRQQPGQSLTLIATANQGSEATYESGFVIDKFPISRPNLTFSTLTVSNMSPEDSSIYLCSALENPGQNDGYTFGSGTRLTVV.

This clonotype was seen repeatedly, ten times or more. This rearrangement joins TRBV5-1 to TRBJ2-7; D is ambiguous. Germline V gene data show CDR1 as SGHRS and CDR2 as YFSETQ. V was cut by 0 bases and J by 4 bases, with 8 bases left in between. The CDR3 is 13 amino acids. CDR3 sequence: CASSLVVEYEQYF. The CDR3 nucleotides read TGCGCCAGCAGCTTGGTGGTCGAGTACGAGCAGTACTTC.

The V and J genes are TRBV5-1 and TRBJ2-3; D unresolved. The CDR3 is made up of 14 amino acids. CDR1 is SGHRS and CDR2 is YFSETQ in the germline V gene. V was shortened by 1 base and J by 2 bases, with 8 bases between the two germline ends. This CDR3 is CASSLTEVTDTQYF. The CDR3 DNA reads TGCGCCAGCAGCTTGACTGAGGTCACAGATACGCAGTATTTT.

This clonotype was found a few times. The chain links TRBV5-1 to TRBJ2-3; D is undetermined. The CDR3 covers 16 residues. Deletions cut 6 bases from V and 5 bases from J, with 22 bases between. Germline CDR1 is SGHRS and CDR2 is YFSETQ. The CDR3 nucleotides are TGCGCCAGCACCTACACTTCGACGGGCGTGGGAGATACGCAGTATTTT. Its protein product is CASTYTSTGVGDTQYF.

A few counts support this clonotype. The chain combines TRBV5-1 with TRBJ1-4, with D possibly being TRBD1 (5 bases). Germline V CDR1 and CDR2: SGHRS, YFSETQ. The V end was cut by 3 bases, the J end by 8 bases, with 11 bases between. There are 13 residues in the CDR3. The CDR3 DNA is TGCGCCAGCAGCTCACAGGACAAAGAAAAACTGTTTTTT. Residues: CASSSQDKEKLFF.

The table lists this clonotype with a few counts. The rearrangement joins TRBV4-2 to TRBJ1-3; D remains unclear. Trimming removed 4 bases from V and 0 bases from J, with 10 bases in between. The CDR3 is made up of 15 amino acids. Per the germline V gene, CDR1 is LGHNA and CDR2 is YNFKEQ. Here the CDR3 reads CASSRAAVSGNTIYF. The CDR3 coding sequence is TGTGCCAGCAGCCGAGCGGCGGTCTCTGGAAACACCATATATTTT.